This T cell receptor beta chain derives from a study of T cell responses to AZD1222 COVID-19 vaccine. This table comes from immunoSEQ multiplex PCR, and its TCRdb copy is limited to in-frame clones, with some not included. The profile shows 85,000 to 130,000 clones, approximately 86% of them singletons. V was shortened by 4 bases and J by 0 bases, with 18 bases between the two germline ends. This CDR3 is 17 amino acids long. Germline V lookup: CDR1 MNHEY, CDR2 SVGEGT. This clone was detected only a few times. Specimen: peripheral blood, collected 28 days after the second dose of the MenACWY control vaccine. The gene calls are TRBV6-2 or TRBV6-3 and TRBJ1-2; D possibly corresponds to TRBD1 (5 bases). The sequence derives from an adult who received the MenACWY meningococcal vaccine as a control. CDR3 protein: CASSSVLGGVANYGYTF. The DNA for the CDR3 is TGTGCCAGCAGTTCCGTCCTAGGAGGGGTAGCTAACTATGGCTACACCTTC.